Sequencing of this T cell receptor beta chain was carried out in a study of shared clonotypes between healthy human individuals. General study results and limits: Shared clonotypes across all four donors exceeded non-shared ones in generation probability. An expected dependence of interdonor clonotype sharing on sequencing depth was noted. The diversity represented, both genetic and in exposure history, was limited by few donors.

A remark on this clone: Its specificity is not known.

Profiling relied on immunoSEQ multiplex PCR, and the TCRdb table lists in-frame clones only, not all of them. The sample has about 330,000 clones; 87% are singletons. The CDR3 covers 14 residues. V dropped 1 base and J dropped 7 bases, with 10 bases sitting between them. Germline V gives CDR1 MNHGY, CDR2 SVAAGI. The clonotype was recovered from a young man in good health. What was sequenced was memory CD8+ T cells sorted from blood. Subset noted: CD45RO+ cells pooled with CCR7-negative TemRA cells. This chain uses TRBV6-9 with TRBJ1-4; D not certain. CDR3 amino acids: CASSYCSGREKLFF. CDR3 DNA sequence: TGTGCCAGCAGTTATTGTTCGGGTCGTGAAAAACTGTTTTTT.